This T cell receptor beta chain was captured by sequencing in a study of T-cell reconstitution after alpha-beta-depleted transplantation in children (dated by TCRdb to 2016 to 2017). In the study overall: Using TCR repertoire profiling, the study followed T-cell immune reconstitution in a quantitative way in children after TCRalphabeta/CD19-depleted allogeneic hematopoietic cell transplantation.

Findings and caveats that apply to the study as a whole: Apparently early alphabetaT-cell count recovery about two months after transplant reportedly relied on only several hundred rapidly expanded clones derived from non-depleted graft cells. Hyperexpanded clone frequencies declined over subsequent months; after one year, T-cell counts and TCRbeta diversity were mostly attributed to newly produced T cells. In some patients, the high TCRbeta diversity seen at day 60 was put down to recipient T cells and intrathymic progenitors that had survived conditioning.

Preparation of the library involved PCR. The instrument given in TCRdb is Illumina HiSeq 2500. TCR library preparation used molecular barcoding, with unique molecular identifiers applied to normalize quantification of the TCRbeta repertoire. TCRdb reprocessing: public reads trimmed at Q25 with fastp, clones called with MiXCR, in-frame beta chains kept. Under each unique CDR3 protein, matching rows form one entry showing the most common genes and DNA. Counted in this sample were 200,000 or so distinct CDR3 sequences; 6.3% of them appeared once. The leading ten clones occupy just over 4.5% of the sample. V is cut by 0 bases and J by 7 bases, and the space between the germline ends is 14 bases. Reading the germline V gene gives CDR1 SGDLS and CDR2 YYNGEE. The CDR3 starts with the cysteine, ends with the phenylalanine, and has 14 residues. Of all the DNA, just the CDR3 is kept, 42 bases in frame from base 1.

Read against the paper, the sample's treatment or condition label means: allogeneic hematopoietic cell transplantation with graft depleted of TCRalphabeta T cells and CD19 B cells. Transplant recipients were children who received TCRalphabeta/CD19-depleted allogeneic hematopoietic cell grafts. In its sample, this clonotype was seen many times. What this receptor recognizes is not known. It has no much larger one-base neighbor in the sample; base qualities were not kept. Source: PBMCs, taken before TCRalphabeta/CD19-depleted stem cell transplant. The rearrangement joined TRBV9 to TRBJ2-7; no D gene is confidently identified. The sequence derives from a girl in the first two years of life with combined immunodeficiency, due to receive a stem cell transplant. This receptor has the CDR3 CASSVDLGSREQYF. The nucleotide sequence is given as TGTGCCAGCAGCGTAGATTTGGGTTCGAGGGAGCAGTACTTC.